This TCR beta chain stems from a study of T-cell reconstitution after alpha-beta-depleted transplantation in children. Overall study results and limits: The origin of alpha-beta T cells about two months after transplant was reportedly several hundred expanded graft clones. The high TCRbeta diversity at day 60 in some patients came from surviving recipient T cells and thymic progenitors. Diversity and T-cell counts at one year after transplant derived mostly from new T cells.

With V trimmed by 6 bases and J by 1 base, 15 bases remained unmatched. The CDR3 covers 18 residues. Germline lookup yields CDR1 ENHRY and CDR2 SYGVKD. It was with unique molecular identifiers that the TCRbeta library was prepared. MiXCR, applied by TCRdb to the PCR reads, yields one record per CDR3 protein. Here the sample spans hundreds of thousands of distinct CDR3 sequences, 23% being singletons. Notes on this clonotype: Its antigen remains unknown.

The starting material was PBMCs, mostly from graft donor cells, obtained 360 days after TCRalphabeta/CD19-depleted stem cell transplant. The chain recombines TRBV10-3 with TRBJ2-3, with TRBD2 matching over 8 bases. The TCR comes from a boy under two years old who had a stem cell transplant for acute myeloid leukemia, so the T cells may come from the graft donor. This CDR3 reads CAISLTGGVLPRTDTQYF. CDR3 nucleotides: TGTGCCATCAGCCTCACCGGGGGGGTGCTTCCCCGCACAGATACGCAGTATTTT.